What follows are 27 T cell receptor beta chains derived from one specimen sequenced in a study of T cell clones after liver transplantation. Method: immunoSEQ multiplex PCR; TCRdb's copy keeps in-frame clones and lacks some. The table records about 51,000 clones, around 85% of them present only once. The starting material was CD8+ T cells from blood, obtained 12 months after liver transplant. The source is a human patient who received a liver transplant. Some T cells may be the graft donor's.

V and J are TRBV4-3 and TRBJ1-2; TRBD1 agrees at 10 bases. This CDR3 comprises 17 residues. Per germline, CDR1 LGHNA and CDR2 YSLEER. V lost 3 bases and J lost 4; bases outside the gene matches: 11. The CDR3 spells CASSHSEPTGGLYGYTF. The CDR3, as DNA: TGCGCCAGCAGCCACTCCGAGCCGACAGGGGGCCTCTATGGCTACACCTTC.

The V and J genes are TRBV5-1 and TRBJ2-7; D perhaps matches TRBD1 (6 bases). The CDR3 has 16 residues. V shed 6 bases and J shed 5 bases, with 24 bases lying between them. Germline loops: CDR1 SGHRS, CDR2 YFSETQ. The CDR3 region has the DNA TGCGCCAGCACCTTAGGAGTCCAGGGGCTGGGCGACGAGCAGTACTTC. Translation gives CASTLGVQGLGDEQYF.

The chain carries TRBV13 and TRBJ2-1; 8 bases map to TRBD1. The CDR3 sequence is 13 residues long. The V gene end was trimmed by 5 bases and the J gene end by 6 bases; junction bases not matched to a gene: 3. Germline assignment: CDR1 PRHDT and CDR2 FYEKMQ (reference sequence). For the CDR3, the DNA is TGTGCCAGCAGCCTCGGACAGGGCAATGAGCAGTTCTTC. Translated: CASSLGQGNEQFF. Drawing the rest from reference TRBV13 and TRBJ2-1, the complete variable domain is AAGVIQSPRHLIKEKRETATLKCYPIPRHDTVYWYQQGPGQDPQFLISFYEKMQSDKGSIPDRFSAQQFSDYHSELNMSSLELGDSALYFCASSLGQGNEQFFGPGTRLTVL.

The chain combines TRBV28 with TRBJ1-5, with D possibly being TRBD1 (5 bases). Trimming stripped 6 bases from V and 0 bases from J, with 12 bases between. Looked up from germline, CDR1 is MDHEN and CDR2 is SYDVKM. This CDR3 is built from 15 residues. The CDR3 region is CASRDIRDSNQPQHF. CDR3 in DNA: TGTGCCAGCAGGGACATCAGGGATAGCAATCAGCCCCAGCATTTT. Combining the CDR3 with reference TRBV28 and TRBJ1-5 gives the whole variable domain DVKVTQSSRYLVKRTGEKVFLECVQDMDHENMFWYRQDPGLGLRLIYFSYDVKMKEKGDIPEGYSVSREKKERFSLILESASTNQTSMYLCASRDIRDSNQPQHFGDGTRLSIL.

This clone appeared a few times. The rearrangement joins TRBV7-9 to TRBJ2-5; unclear D gene. This CDR3 contains 15 residues. The germline gives CDR1 SEHNR, CDR2 FQNEAQ (reference sequence). Trimming stripped 1 base from V and 5 bases from J, with 14 bases between. The CDR3 DNA follows: TGTGCCAGCAGCTTAGTGGACCCGACGCGGGAGACCCAGTACTTC. Translation gives CASSLVDPTRETQYF.

This rearrangement joins TRBV2 to TRBJ2-1, with 11 bases aligning to TRBD2. Trimming at V came to 11 bases and at J to 4 bases, leaving 1 base not matched to a gene. Germline CDR1 is SNHLY and CDR2 is FYNNEI. This CDR3 has 12 amino acids. CDR3 in amino acids: CAGTSGYNEQFF. As DNA, the CDR3 is TGTGCCGGGACTAGCGGATACAATGAGCAGTTCTTC.

This chain joins TRBV9 and TRBJ2-2; either TRBD1 or TRBD2 may fit D (5 bases each). The CDR3 has 15 amino acids. Trimming left V 2 bases short and J 7 bases short, with 15 bases between. Germline V gene data show CDR1 as SGDLS and CDR2 as YYNGEE. The CDR3 reads CASSVMGEIGGELFF. CDR3 bases: TGTGCCAGCAGCGTTATGGGGGAGATAGGCGGGGAGCTGTTTTTT.

This CDR3 is CASSSRDRGPYEQYF. The CDR3 nucleotides are TGTGCCAGCAGCTCCCGGGACAGGGGGCCCTACGAGCAGTACTTC. The chain has TRBV5-6 and TRBJ2-7; 12 positions match TRBD1. Looked up from germline, CDR1 is SGHDT and CDR2 is YYEEEE. This CDR3 spans 15 amino acids. V lost 3 bases and J lost 2; bases outside the gene matches: 3.

The CDR3 sequence is CASSLSSGRYQSSYEQYF. The CDR3 DNA reads TGTGCCAGCAGCTTAAGTTCCGGACGCTACCAAAGCTCCTACGAGCAGTACTTC. The chain carries TRBV11-2 and TRBJ2-7; D is undetermined. The CDR3 contains 18 residues. Trimming took 2 bases from V and 0 from J, leaving 20 bases between them. The V gene's germline CDR1 is SGHAT and CDR2 FQNNGV.

The CDR3 DNA sequence: TGCGCCAGCAGCCAAGATGTGGTCCCACTCCCAGGGGGGCCAGAGACCCAGTACTTC. Protein product: CASSQDVVPLPGGPETQYF. This rearrangement joins TRBV4-1 to TRBJ2-5, with D possibly TRBD1 on 7 matching bases. CDR3 length equals 19 residues. Per the germline V gene, CDR1 is MGHRA and CDR2 is YSYEKL. Trimming shortened V by 0 bases and J by 4 bases, and 24 bases separated the two germline ends.

In its sample, this clone was seen a few times. J is TRBJ2-7 and V is TRBV27; 8 bases map to TRBD2. V lost 8 bases and J lost 6; bases outside the gene matches: 3. Germline V lookup: CDR1 MNHEY, CDR2 SMNVEV (reference sequence). CDR3 length: 11 amino acids. CDR3 region: CASVGGAEQYF. DNA for the CDR3: TGTGCCAGCGTCGGGGGGGCCGAGCAGTACTTC.

V gene TRBV7-9 combines with J gene TRBJ1-4; no firm D call. The CDR3 is 16 amino acids. Germline values: CDR1 SEHNR, CDR2 FQNEAQ (reference sequence). V dropped 4 bases and J dropped 7 bases, with 19 bases sitting between them. CDR3 amino acids: CASSSPKRAMGEKLFF. The CDR3 DNA sequence: TGTGCCAGCAGCTCCCCTAAGAGGGCTATGGGTGAAAAACTGTTTTTT.

This chain joins TRBV6-1 and TRBJ2-3; the D is unclear. CDR1 and CDR2 (germline): MNHNS, SASEGT. V was pared by 2 bases and J by 2 bases, with 11 bases between. There are 15 residues in the CDR3. Here the CDR3 DNA reads TGTGCCAGCAGTGAAAGGAACTATCCCACAGATACGCAGTATTTT. Residues: CASSERNYPTDTQYF.

This clone was counted a single time. The chain uses TRBV27 and TRBJ2-1; 8 nucleotides align to TRBD2. The CDR3 is made up of 11 amino acids. In germline, CDR1 is MNHEY, CDR2 SMNVEV (reference sequence). J gave up 15 bases and V 4 bases, and 5 bases lay outside the gene matches. The CDR3 here is CASSSTGGRFF. CDR3 DNA: TGTGCCAGCAGTTCGACGGGAGGGAGGTTCTTC.

V is TRBV28 and J is TRBJ2-4; TRBD1 matches at 10 bases. The CDR3 has 18 residues. Germline V CDR1 and CDR2: MDHEN, SYDVKM. V trimming: 6 bases; J trimming: 8 bases; junction bases outside the gene matches: 19. CDR3 bases: TGTGCCAGCAGCCAGATGACAGGGGGCTTGCCCAGAACTCACATTCAGTACTTC. Its translation: CASSQMTGGLPRTHIQYF. The full variable domain, rest sourced from reference TRBV28 and TRBJ2-4, is DVKVTQSSRYLVKRTGEKVFLECVQDMDHENMFWYRQDPGLGLRLIYFSYDVKMKEKGDIPEGYSVSREKKERFSLILESASTNQTSMYLCASSQMTGGLPRTHIQYFGAGTRLSVL.

The chain uses TRBV11-3 and TRBJ2-3, with D possibly being TRBD1 (6 bases). The V end was cut by 1 base, the J end by 3 bases, with 8 bases between. Germline V gene lookup returns CDR1 SGHNT and CDR2 YENEEA. This CDR3 region has 14 residues. CDR3 region: CASSLGQETDTQYF. The DNA for the CDR3 is TGTGCCAGCAGCTTAGGACAGGAGACAGATACGCAGTATTTT.

The chain is built from TRBV19 and TRBJ2-7; 10 nucleotides agree with TRBD2. Germline V gene sequence: CDR1 LNHDA, CDR2 SQIVND (reference sequence). There are 12 residues in the CDR3. Unmatched junction bases numbered 3, after V lost 7 bases and J lost 6 bases. In DNA form, the CDR3 reads TGTGCCAGTACTAGCGGGAGTTCCGAGCAGTACTTC. Its protein product is CASTSGSSEQYF.

J is TRBJ2-5 and V is TRBV4-3; D is perhaps TRBD1 or TRBD2 (6 bases each). The V gene lost 2 bases and the J gene lost 1 base, with 11 bases spanning the gap. Germline V gene sequence: CDR1 LGHNA, CDR2 YSLEER. This CDR3 has 15 amino acids. CDR3 DNA: TGCGCCAGCAGCCAATTAGGGGGGCCCCAAGAGACCCAGTACTTC. Its translation is CASSQLGGPQETQYF.

V is TRBV6-5 and J is TRBJ2-2, with TRBD2 matching 9 bases. The CDR3 sequence is 16 residues long. The germline gives CDR1 MNHEY, CDR2 SVGAGI. Trimming at V came to 2 bases and at J to 3 bases, leaving 4 bases not matched to a gene. Here the CDR3 DNA reads TGTGCCAGCAGTTACGGTAGCGGGAGTTACACCGGGGAGCTGTTTTTT. It translates to CASSYGSGSYTGELFF.

The chain carries TRBV7-9 and TRBJ2-7; D call uncertain. The CDR3 runs to 15 residues. V lost 0 bases to trimming and J lost 3 bases, with 12 bases between them. The germline CDR1 and CDR2 sequences are SEHNR and FQNEAQ (reference sequence). CDR3 nucleotides: TGTGCCAGCAGCTTAGCAGTGGGCACGAACTACGAGCAGTACTTC. As protein: CASSLAVGTNYEQYF. Filled out from reference TRBV7-9 and TRBJ2-7, the complete variable domain reads DTGVSQNPRHKITKRGQNVTFRCDPISEHNRLYWYRQTLGQGPEFLTYFQNEAQLEKSRLLSDRFSAERPKGSFSTLEIQRTEQGDSAMYLCASSLAVGTNYEQYFGPGTRLTVT.

In its sample, this clone was seen once. The V and J genes are TRBV7-8 and TRBJ2-7; D uncertain. The CDR3 extends over 13 amino acids. Germline V gives CDR1 SGHVS, CDR2 FQNEAQ. Trimming pared 8 bases from V and 0 bases from J, leaving 11 bases between. CDR3 sequence: CASASVSSYEQYF. CDR3 DNA sequence: TGTGCCAGCGCGAGCGTCTCCTCCTACGAGCAGTACTTC.

The chain employs TRBV6-6 and TRBJ2-7; D gene unclear. The CDR3 is made up of 12 amino acids. Germline CDR1 is MNHNY and CDR2 is SVGAGI (reference sequence). Trimming left V 6 bases short and J 6 bases short, with 12 bases between. The CDR3 loop is CASRGTKGEQYF. CDR3 bases: TGTGCCAGCAGGGGTACCAAGGGCGAGCAGTACTTC.

The chain is built from TRBV7-3 and TRBJ2-3; D not resolved. The CDR3 totals 16 residues. Germline CDR1 SGHTA, CDR2 FQGTGA. Deletions cut 2 bases from V and 6 bases from J, with 18 bases between. The CDR3 DNA reads TGTGCCAGCAGCTTACTCGGGCGGACCGCCGGGGATACGCAGTATTTT. This gives the protein CASSLLGRTAGDTQYF.

The chain couples TRBV6-5 to TRBJ2-1; D remains unclear. The V end was cut by 6 bases, the J end by 0 bases, with 9 bases between. This CDR3 is 14 amino acids long. Germline V CDR1 and CDR2: MNHEY, SVGAGI. CDR3 sequence (DNA): TGTGCCAGCAGAACCTCGGACTCCTACAATGAGCAGTTCTTC. The encoded protein is CASRTSDSYNEQFF.

The chain combines TRBV28 with TRBJ1-1; possible D gene TRBD1, 5 bases. The V and J ends lost 5 bases and 6 bases respectively, with 13 bases between them. Germline assignment: CDR1 MDHEN and CDR2 SYDVKM. The CDR3 length is 13 residues. The CDR3: CASSRPGLAEAFF. DNA of the CDR3: TGTGCCAGCAGTCGGCCAGGGCTGGCTGAAGCTTTCTTT.

The chain carries TRBV2 and TRBJ2-7; either TRBD1 or TRBD2 may fit D (5 bases each). Germline lookup yields CDR1 SNHLY and CDR2 FYNNEI. The CDR3 loop spans 13 amino acids. Trimming removed 10 bases at V and 3 bases at J, with 16 bases between. CDR3 sequence (DNA): TGTGCCACCATCCGGGACGGAGTCTACGAGCAGTACTTC. Translated, it gives CATIRDGVYEQYF.

V is TRBV29-1 and J is TRBJ1-4; TRBD1 matches 7 bases. The CDR3 has 14 residues. Germline trimming cut 5 bases from V and 3 bases from J; bases unmatched to any gene: 6. Per germline, CDR1 SQVTM and CDR2 ANQGSEA. The CDR3 nucleotides are TGCAGCGTTACCTACAGGGGAGCTAATGAAAAACTGTTTTTT. Protein: CSVTYRGANEKLFF.